These 32 T cell receptor beta chains originate from one sample sequenced in a study of identical twins. Each CDR3 protein gets one entry after TCRdb re-called the 5' RACE reads with MiXCR. This table holds approximately 700,000 distinct CDR3 sequences, around 5.7% found once. Sample: naive T cells sorted from blood. The receptors here all came from a man aged 18 to 35 in good health.

This clonotype has at least ten counts. This chain uses TRBV10-3 with TRBJ2-1; D unresolved. The CDR3 extends over 11 amino acids. CDR1 ENHRY and CDR2 SYGVKD come from the germline V gene. With 6 bases removed from V and 6 bases from J, the gap between germline ends came to 6 bases. The DNA for the CDR3 is TGTGCCATCAGGGCAGGCAATGAGCAGTTCTTC. Translating it yields CAIRAGNEQFF.

In this sample, this clonotype turned up a few times. The V and J genes are TRBV6-2 or TRBV6-3 and TRBJ1-5; D is perhaps TRBD1 (6 bases). Germline lookup yields CDR1 MNHEY and CDR2 SVGEGT. Trimming removed 6 bases from V and 10 bases from J, with 25 bases in between. The CDR3 runs 16 residues. The CDR3, as DNA: TGTGCCAGCAGCCCCATACAGGGTCGGTCCTCTTTTCCCCAGCATTTT. As protein: CASSPIQGRSSFPQHF.

This clonotype was seen many times. The chain is built from TRBV28 and TRBJ2-1; D is possibly TRBD1 or TRBD2 (5 bases each). CDR1 and CDR2 from the germline V gene are MDHEN and SYDVKM. The CDR3 length is 13 residues. Trimming cost V 7 bases and J 2 bases, with 9 bases left between them. CDR3 sequence reads: CASIEGPYNEQFF. CDR3 nucleotides: TGTGCCAGCATAGAGGGGCCCTACAATGAGCAGTTCTTC.

This clonotype was seen at least ten times. The chain recombines TRBV12-3 or TRBV12-4 with TRBJ1-1, with D possibly matching TRBD1 (5 bases). The V end was cut by 4 bases, the J end by 6 bases, with 9 bases between. The CDR3 consists of 12 residues. CDR3 nucleotides: TGTGCCAGCAGTTCCGGGACCGCTGAAGCTTTCTTT. It specifies CASSSGTAEAFF.

About this clonotype itself: Since a much larger clone is just one base distant, this may be a read error. The chain joins TRBV6-5 to TRBJ2-3; possible D gene TRBD2, 6 bases. The CDR3 has 15 residues. Germline V gene sequence: CDR1 MNHEY, CDR2 SVGAGI. CDR3: CSSSYFRGGQDTQYF. The DNA for the CDR3 is TGTTCCAGCAGTTACTTCCGAGGAGGGCAGGATACGCAGTATTTT.

Only a few counts were recorded for this clonotype. The chain joins TRBV5-1 to TRBJ2-3; D remains unclear. The germline gives CDR1 SGHRS, CDR2 YFSETQ. The V and J ends lost 0 bases and 2 bases respectively, with 7 bases between them. The CDR3 spans 14 residues. The CDR3 coding sequence is TGCGCCAGCAGCTTGGGCTCCCCCACAGATACGCAGTATTTT. Its translation: CASSLGSPTDTQYF.

Ten or more counts support this clonotype. The chain recombines TRBV27 with TRBJ2-5; 12 bases are shared with TRBD2. From germline, CDR1 is MNHEY and CDR2 SMNVEV (reference sequence). V lost 10 bases, J lost 2 bases, and 8 bases stayed unmatched. The length of the CDR3 is 15 residues. Here the CDR3 DNA reads TGTGCCACCGCGGGACTAGCGGGTAAACAAGAGACCCAGTACTTC. Amino acids: CATAGLAGKQETQYF.

This clonotype was seen repeatedly, ten times or more. This chain joins TRBV7-6 and TRBJ2-6; D gene ambiguous. Trimming took 8 bases from V and 0 from J, leaving 5 bases between them. The germline gives CDR1 SGHVS, CDR2 FNYEAQ. The CDR3 runs 13 residues. The CDR3 spells CASGSSGANVLTF. CDR3 DNA sequence: TGTGCCAGCGGCAGCTCTGGGGCCAACGTCCTGACTTTC.

The chain is built from TRBV6-2 or TRBV6-3 and TRBJ1-1, with TRBD1 matching 8 bases. The trim removed 1 base at V and 10 bases at J, leaving 14 bases unmatched. This CDR3 spans 16 amino acids. Germline lookup yields CDR1 MNHEY and CDR2 SVGEGT. The CDR3 loop reads CASSYLGRGRDFGAFF. CDR3 nucleotide sequence: TGTGCCAGCAGTTACTTGGGCAGGGGGCGCGATTTTGGAGCTTTCTTT.

This clonotype was picked up a small number of times. The chain employs TRBV20-1 and TRBJ1-1, with D unclear. V was cut by 4 bases and J by 0 bases, with 9 bases left in between. CDR3 size: 13 residues. CDR1 and CDR2 from the germline V gene are DFQATT and SNEGSKA (reference sequence). CDR3 coding DNA: TGCAGTGCTATTAATAGGTTGAACACTGAAGCTTTCTTT. It yields the protein CSAINRLNTEAFF.

At least ten counts were recorded for this clonotype. J is TRBJ2-1 and V is TRBV5-1; 10 bases align to TRBD1. Unmatched junction bases numbered 7, after V lost 4 bases and J lost 6 bases. The CDR3 has 15 amino acids. The germline CDR1 and CDR2 sequences are SGHRS and YFSETQ. The CDR3 region is CASSRGGQGINEQFF. The CDR3 nucleotides are TGCGCCAGCAGCCGAGGGGGACAGGGGATCAATGAGCAGTTCTTC.

This sequence joins TRBV11-2 and TRBJ2-2, with a weak D call TRBD1 (5 bases). The CDR3 is made up of 14 amino acids. V was cut by 4 bases and J by 6 bases, with 12 bases left in between. CDR1 is SGHAT and CDR2 is FQNNGV in the germline V gene. The chain's CDR3 is CASSSMTVSGELFF. The CDR3 coding sequence is TGTGCCAGCAGCTCCATGACAGTGTCCGGGGAGCTGTTTTTT.

The gene calls are TRBV20-1 and TRBJ2-1; 8 bases match TRBD1. V was clipped by 6 bases and J by 8 bases; unmatched bases: 3. This CDR3 comprises 11 residues. Germline assignment: CDR1 DFQATT and CDR2 SNEGSKA (reference sequence). The CDR3: CSARQGHEQFF. CDR3 bases: TGCAGTGCCCGACAGGGGCATGAGCAGTTCTTC.

The gene calls are TRBV30 and TRBJ2-6; D perhaps matches TRBD2 (5 bases). V lost 3 bases to trimming and J lost 3 bases, with 15 bases between them. The CDR3 has 16 amino acids. The germline V gene has CDR1 GTSNPN and CDR2 SVGIG (reference sequence). CDR3 residues: CAWRYNGVGGANVLTF. CDR3 sequence (DNA): TGTGCCTGGAGGTATAACGGGGTTGGTGGGGCCAACGTCCTGACTTTC.

In its sample, this clonotype was seen many times. The V call is TRBV7-2, the J call TRBJ2-7; the match to TRBD2 covers 8 bases. Trimming cost V 2 bases and J 5 bases; bases outside gene matches: 11. Germline loops: CDR1 SGHTA, CDR2 FQGNSA. The CDR3 runs to 16 residues. CDR3 residues: CASSLPSGRGGDEQYF. As DNA, the CDR3 is TGTGCCAGCAGCTTACCCAGCGGGAGAGGAGGGGACGAGCAGTACTTC.

This clonotype has at least ten counts. This rearrangement joins TRBV5-1 to TRBJ2-5; D possibly matches TRBD1 or TRBD2 (5 bases each). CDR3 length: 15 residues. The germline V gene has CDR1 SGHRS and CDR2 YFSETQ. V was clipped by 7 bases and J by 1 base, with 17 bases between them. CDR3 amino acids: CASQGTGLTQETQYF. For the CDR3, the DNA is TGCGCCAGCCAAGGGACGGGATTGACCCAAGAGACCCAGTACTTC.

The gene calls are TRBV14 and TRBJ2-1; tentative D call: TRBD1 (5 bases). Germline CDR1 reads SGHDN; CDR2 reads FVKESK. Trimming stripped 5 bases from V and 9 bases from J, with 17 bases between. CDR3 length: 14 residues. This CDR3 is CASSRGGLQSEQFF. CDR3 coding DNA: TGTGCCAGCAGCAGGGGCGGCTTACAGAGTGAGCAGTTCTTC.

This clonotype turned up a few times. The rearrangement joins TRBV20-1 to TRBJ1-2; D is unclear. Trimming removed 6 bases at V and 8 bases at J, with 19 bases between. Germline V gene lookup returns CDR1 DFQATT and CDR2 SNEGSKA (reference sequence). The CDR3 consists of 13 residues. DNA of the CDR3: TGCAGTGCGGAGGAGTGGGCCGTAGGGGGCTACACCTTC. Its protein is CSAEEWAVGGYTF.

This chain uses TRBV12-3 or TRBV12-4 with TRBJ1-1; a weak D match, TRBD1 (5 bases). The V end was cut by 6 bases, the J end by 11 bases, with 25 bases between. There are 15 residues in the CDR3. CDR3 bases: TGTGCCAGCAGCGGAGGGGTGGCCAGTACCCGGTGGGCTTTCTTT. Amino acid sequence: CASSGGVASTRWAFF.

The chain combines TRBV6-2 or TRBV6-3 with TRBJ1-1, with 12 bases fitting TRBD1. Germline-derived CDR1 and CDR2 are MNHEY and SVGEGT. This CDR3 is 18 amino acids long. The J segment lost 4 bases and the V segment lost 5 bases, leaving 14 bases of the junction unmatched. The CDR3 is CASSQKRDRGLSGTEAFF. CDR3 nucleotide sequence: TGTGCCAGCAGTCAAAAAAGGGACAGGGGGCTGTCGGGCACTGAAGCTTTCTTT.

Ten or more counts support this clonotype. DNA for the CDR3: TGTGCCAGCACCCTAGTTGGGGACAGGGAAAATACCCAGTACTTC. Translating gives CASTLVGDRENTQYF. The chain joins TRBV6-1 to TRBJ2-5; 9 bases fit TRBD1. The CDR3 is made up of 15 amino acids. J was trimmed by 8 bases and V by 7 bases; bases with no gene match: 14. Looked up from germline, CDR1 is MNHNS and CDR2 is SASEGT.

The CDR3 DNA follows: TGTGCCAGCAGTGGGTGGTGGACCCAGTACTTC. Its translation: CASSGWWTQYF. The V and J genes are TRBV2 and TRBJ2-5; D is unresolved. This CDR3 spans 11 amino acids. Trimming shortened V by 4 bases and J by 7 bases, and 7 bases separated the two germline ends. Looked up from germline, CDR1 is SNHLY and CDR2 is FYNNEI.

In this sample, this clonotype turned up many times. The chain carries TRBV7-2 and TRBJ2-1; D not resolved. CDR3 length equals 16 residues. Germline CDR1 is SGHTA and CDR2 is FQGNSA. Trimming removed 1 base from V and 8 bases from J, with 18 bases in between. In DNA form, the CDR3 reads TGTGCCAGCAGCTTAGTTGGTGGCGGCTTTAAGGATGAGCAGTTCTTC. This translates into CASSLVGGGFKDEQFF. The entire variable domain, with the rest obtained from reference TRBV7-2 and TRBJ2-1, is as follows: GAGVSQSPSNKVTEKGKDVELRCDPISGHTALYWYRQSLGQGLEFLIYFQGNSAPDKSGLPSDRFSAERTGGSVSTLTIQRTQQEDSAVYLCASSLVGGGFKDEQFFGPGTRLTVL.

This clonotype occurred many times. J is TRBJ2-1 and V is TRBV20-1; 7 bases are shared with TRBD1. Germline lookup yields CDR1 DFQATT and CDR2 SNEGSKA (reference sequence). The V and J ends lost 4 bases and 16 bases, in that order; junction bases with no gene match: 10. The CDR3 consists of 11 residues. This CDR3 reads CSAIGPGQSFF. In DNA form, the CDR3 reads TGCAGTGCTATTGGCCCGGGACAGTCATTCTTC.

This clonotype was observed many times. This sequence joins TRBV5-1 and TRBJ2-7; D is possibly TRBD1 (6 bases). The CDR3 is 14 amino acids. In germline, CDR1 is SGHRS, CDR2 YFSETQ. Trimming shortened V by 0 bases and J by 4 bases, and 11 bases separated the two germline ends. The CDR3 loop reads CASSLDRVIYEQYF. The CDR3 DNA reads TGCGCCAGCAGCTTGGACAGGGTTATATACGAGCAGTACTTC. The full variable domain, its missing parts supplied by reference TRBV5-1 and TRBJ2-7, is KAGVTQTPRYLIKTRGQQVTLSCSPISGHRSVSWYQQTPGQGLQFLFEYFSETQRNKGNFPGRFSGRQFSNSRSEMNVSTLELGDSALYLCASSLDRVIYEQYFGPGTRLTVT.

This clonotype has a count of ten or more. The V gene is TRBV29-1, the J gene TRBJ2-1; D gene ambiguous. CDR3 length: 15 residues. Germline CDR1 and CDR2: SQVTM and ANQGSEA. V was trimmed by 0 bases and J by 7 bases, leaving 16 bases between them. The CDR3 sequence: CSVEDPEVGRNEQFF. Written as DNA, the CDR3 is TGCAGCGTTGAAGATCCCGAGGTAGGGCGGAATGAGCAGTTCTTC.

This clonotype was picked up many times. This chain joins TRBV4-2 and TRBJ2-7; 8 bases are a match to TRBD2. The germline V gene has CDR1 LGHNA and CDR2 YNFKEQ. The length of the CDR3 is 16 residues. V was clipped by 0 bases and J by 1 base; unmatched bases: 5. For the CDR3, the DNA is TGTGCCAGCAGCCAAGAGGTGGCGGGGGGATCCTACGAGCAGTACTTC. This encodes CASSQEVAGGSYEQYF.

There are a few counts of this clonotype. The V and J genes are TRBV20-1 and TRBJ2-1; 9 bases agree with TRBD2. With V trimmed by 5 bases and J by 7 bases, 15 bases remained unmatched. This CDR3 spans 16 amino acids. Germline lookup yields CDR1 DFQATT and CDR2 SNEGSKA (reference sequence). CDR3: CSAGPPYLSGRNEQFF. The CDR3 DNA reads TGCAGTGCTGGACCCCCTTACCTTAGCGGGAGAAATGAGCAGTTCTTC.

This clonotype has at least ten counts. The V call is TRBV29-1, the J call TRBJ2-1; 7 bases map to TRBD2. The germline CDR1 and CDR2 sequences are SQVTM and ANQGSEA. The CDR3 runs to 13 residues. V trimming: 4 bases; J trimming: 5 bases; junction bases outside the gene matches: 5. CDR3 bases: TGCAGCGTTGGGGGGACTACCAACAATGAGCAGTTCTTC. This codes for CSVGGTTNNEQFF.

The chain recombines TRBV7-6 with TRBJ2-1; perhaps TRBD2 as D (6 bases). V was pared by 5 bases and J by 0 bases, with 14 bases between. This CDR3 region has 16 residues. The V gene's germline CDR1 is SGHVS and CDR2 FNYEAQ. The chain's CDR3 is CASSQRRGNSYNEQFF. CDR3 in DNA: TGTGCCAGCAGCCAAAGGAGGGGTAACTCCTACAATGAGCAGTTCTTC.

This clonotype appeared a few times. The chain employs TRBV7-9 and TRBJ2-1; D is unresolved. The CDR3 consists of 13 residues. Per germline, CDR1 SEHNR and CDR2 FQNEAQ (reference sequence). Deletions cut 7 bases from V and 5 bases from J, with 12 bases between. The CDR3 DNA follows: TGTGCCAGCAAGGGTGGGCTAGACAATGAGCAGTTCTTC. Protein product: CASKGGLDNEQFF.

This clonotype came up many times. V usage is TRBV20-1 and J usage is TRBJ1-2, with 7 nucleotides matching TRBD1. The CDR3 extends over 12 amino acids. The V and J ends lost 6 bases and 4 bases, in that order; junction bases with no gene match: 5. Germline values: CDR1 DFQATT, CDR2 SNEGSKA (reference sequence). CDR3 DNA: TGCAGTGCAGGCAGGGGGGGCTATGGCTACACCTTC. Translated: CSAGRGGYGYTF.